This TCR beta chain was documented in a study of T cells after yellow fever vaccination. At the level of the study: Libraries from low-cell-number fractions were prepared with the SMART-Seq v4 Ultra Low Input RNA kit. The study, taken as a whole, reports: High-abundance clonotypes from the bulk population could contaminate FACS-sorted repertoires. Once the booster was given, most primary-vaccination clones reappeared, at roughly 96% for CD4 and roughly 85% for CD8.

A process of 5'RACE template switching, which added a universal primer site and UMIs, was used to make TCR cDNA. TCRdb re-analysed the 5' RACE reads in MiXCR, keeping a single row per CDR3 protein. The sample consists of about 550,000 distinct CDR3 sequences, around 21% of them appearing once. As for this clonotype: The antigen is unknown.

Germline CDR1 and CDR2: DFQATT and SNEGSKA (reference sequence). J gave up 5 bases and V 6 bases, and 10 bases lay outside the gene matches. The CDR3 is made up of 15 amino acids. The TCR was taken from a young man who received the YFV17D yellow fever vaccine. J is TRBJ2-1 and V is TRBV20-1; 10 nucleotides match TRBD2. The sample in question was PBMCs, obtained 15 days after the yellow fever booster vaccination. DNA of the CDR3: TGCAGTGCACCCCGTCTAGCGGGAGCCCACAATGAGCAGTTCTTC. Protein product: CSAPRLAGAHNEQFF.